A selection of T cell receptor beta chains follows, all from one sample in a study of T cell responses to AZD1222 COVID-19 vaccine. Repertoires were generated with immunoSEQ multiplex PCR, while TCRdb's copy carries only in-frame clones and drops some. The data contain some 81,000 clones, approximately 86% of them singletons. Sample: peripheral blood, taken 28 days after the second AZD1222 dose. These receptors were taken from an adult who received the AZD1222 COVID-19 vaccine. The CDR3 runs from the conserved cysteine through the conserved F or W. D genes are given only for firm matches. Clone size is not always given. Where it is, it says once, few, many or a class for expanded clones.

d_gene	abundance	v_gene	j_gene	CDR3aa	CDR3nt
TRBD1	-	TRBV7-9	TRBJ1-1	CASSQQGQGATEAFF	TGTGCCAGCAGCCAACAAGGACAGGGGGCGACTGAAGCTTTCTTT
TRBD1	-	TRBV27	TRBJ1-6	CASRGTGGLPLHF	TGTGCCAGCAGGGGGACAGGGGGCTTACCCCTCCACTTT
TRBD1	-	TRBV10-3	TRBJ1-4	CATSTGGEEKLFF	TGTGCCACCTCGACAGGGGGGGAAGAAAAACTGTTTTTT
-	few	TRBV7-9	TRBJ1-3	CASSGSSGNTIYF	TGTGCCAGCAGCGGGAGCTCTGGAAACACCATATATTTT
-	-	TRBV19	TRBJ2-1	CASSIDLRGANEQFF	TGTGCCAGTAGTATAGATCTTAGAGGGGCGAATGAGCAGTTCTTC
-	-	TRBV10-3	TRBJ2-3	CAISESQYITDTQYF	TGTGCCATCAGTGAGTCGCAGTACATCACAGATACGCAGTATTTT
-	-	TRBV7-3	TRBJ1-1	CASSSGRGTEAFF	TGTGCCAGCAGCTCGGGGCGCGGGACTGAAGCTTTCTTT
TRBD2	-	TRBV18	TRBJ2-5	CASSPRSAGGSNQETQYF	TGTGCCAGCTCACCGAGATCAGCGGGAGGGTCGAATCAAGAGACCCAGTACTTC
TRBD1	-	TRBV18	TRBJ1-4	CASSQDMDRSNEKLFF	TGTGCCAGCTCACAAGATATGGACAGGAGTAATGAAAAACTGTTTTTT
-	-	TRBV11-3	TRBJ2-2	CASSFSGSNTGELFF	TGTGCCAGCAGCTTTAGCGGATCGAACACCGGGGAGCTGTTTTTT
-	-	TRBV7-2	TRBJ1-3	CASSFAQGNTIYF	TGTGCCAGCAGCTTTGCTCAGGGAAACACCATATATTTT
TRBD2	-	TRBV18	TRBJ2-1	CASSPPASGRAYNEQFF	TGTGCCAGCTCACCCCCCGCTAGCGGGAGGGCCTACAATGAGCAGTTCTTC
TRBD1	-	TRBV30	TRBJ2-1	CAWSGKGQGYYEQFF	TGTGCCTGGAGTGGGAAGGGACAGGGTTATTATGAGCAGTTCTTC
TRBD1	-	TRBV28	TRBJ1-3	CAVLQGANGNTIYF	TGTGCCGTACTACAGGGGGCGAATGGAAACACCATATATTTT
-	-	TRBV6-5	TRBJ1-3	CASTPSTSGNTIYF	TGTGCCAGCACCCCCAGTACCTCTGGAAACACCATATATTTT
TRBD2	-	TRBV11-2	TRBJ2-2	CASSGRAIAGGNTGELFF	TGTGCCAGCAGCGGACGGGCGATAGCGGGGGGAAACACCGGGGAGCTGTTTTTT
TRBD1	-	TRBV7-6	TRBJ1-3	CASSLAGGEGNTIYF	TGTGCCAGCAGCTTAGCAGGGGGCGAGGGAAACACCATATATTTT
-	-	TRBV3-1/TRBV3-2	TRBJ2-7	CASSQEPSPNYEQYF	TGTGCCAGCAGCCAAGAACCCAGTCCCAACTACGAGCAGTACTTC
TRBD1	-	TRBV10-3	TRBJ1-6	CAISIAGQGANSPLHF	TGTGCCATCTCGATAGCGGGACAGGGGGCAAATTCACCCCTCCACTTT
-	-	TRBV19	TRBJ1-2	CASSIEDSRNNYGYTF	TGTGCCAGTAGTATAGAGGACAGCCGCAATAACTATGGCTACACCTTC
-	-	TRBV4-1	TRBJ1-2	CASSQDGTSYGYTF	TGCGCCAGCAGCCAGGATGGGACATCCTATGGCTACACCTTC
-	-	TRBV7-2	TRBJ2-5	CASSLAGGGQETQYF	TGTGCCAGCAGCTTAGCTGGAGGGGGCCAAGAGACCCAGTACTTC
TRBD1	once	TRBV5-4	TRBJ1-6	CASSSGGGNNSPLHF	TGTGCCAGCAGCTCAGGGGGCGGGAATAATTCACCCCTCCACTTT
TRBD1	-	TRBV27	TRBJ1-4	CASSLSDRGVNEKLFF	TGTGCCAGCAGTTTATCCGACAGGGGGGTGAATGAAAAACTGTTTTTT
-	-	TRBV2	TRBJ2-7	CASSEAHRSSYEQYF	TGTGCCAGCAGTGAAGCGCACAGGAGCTCCTACGAGCAGTACTTC
-	-	TRBV28	TRBJ2-6	CASTRRRGWEGANVLTF	TGTGCCAGCACCCGACGAAGGGGTTGGGAAGGGGCCAACGTCCTGACTTTC
-	-	TRBV7-2	TRBJ2-7	CASTMANSYEQYF	TGTGCCAGCACAATGGCGAACTCCTACGAGCAGTACTTC
TRBD2	-	TRBV27	TRBJ2-5	CASSLREGETQYF	TGTGCCAGCAGTTTACGGGAGGGTGAGACCCAGTACTTC
-	-	TRBV7-3	TRBJ2-2	CASSSLAAGELFF	TGTGCCAGCAGCTCCCTTGCTGCCGGGGAGCTGTTTTTT
-	-	TRBV6-5	TRBJ2-5	CASRPAYQETQYF	TGTGCCAGCAGGCCAGCTTACCAAGAGACCCAGTACTTC
-	few	TRBV10-3	TRBJ1-1	CAISGALGTSMNTEAFF	TGTGCCATCAGTGGGGCTTTGGGGACCTCGATGAACACTGAAGCTTTCTTT
TRBD1	-	TRBV5-4	TRBJ2-7	CASSFPGQSSYEQYF	TGTGCCAGCAGCTTTCCGGGACAGAGCTCCTACGAGCAGTACTTC
TRBD1	-	TRBV6-2/TRBV6-3	TRBJ2-7	CASSWDRAAYEQYF	TGTGCCAGCAGTTGGGACAGGGCTGCGTACGAGCAGTACTTC
-	-	TRBV7-2	TRBJ1-6	CASSNRAGTHSPLHF	TGTGCCAGCAGCAACCGCGCAGGGACGCATTCACCCCTCCACTTT
-	-	TRBV5-1	TRBJ2-5	CASTLGIGETQYF	TGCGCCAGCACCCTTGGGATAGGGGAGACCCAGTACTTC
-	-	TRBV12-3/TRBV12-4	TRBJ2-2	CACTLNTGELFF	TGTGCCTGCACCCTCAACACCGGGGAGCTGTTTTTT
-	-	TRBV11-2	TRBJ1-1	CASSPQTAGLNTEAFF	TGTGCCAGCAGTCCGCAGACGGCGGGGCTGAACACTGAAGCTTTCTTT
-	once	TRBV24-1	TRBJ2-1	CATSGLRDTYNEQFF	TGTGCCACCAGTGGGCTCCGGGACACCTACAATGAGCAGTTCTTC